The clone carrying this T cell receptor beta chain was seen only a few times. Antigen: not known. The sample comes from a study of identical twins. From the 5' RACE reads, TCRdb called clonotypes with MiXCR, one entry per CDR3 protein. The sample yields hundreds of thousands of distinct CDR3 sequences, over 8.5% seen once. Overall study findings and caveats: Abundant beta clonotypes from cord blood had fewer insertions, unlike memory repertoires, which showed none. Diverse VJ usage suggested most zero-insertion clonotypes were not invariant T cells. Twin-shared out-of-frame alpha sequences showed excess low generation probability.

This sample also appeared in a second study, on yellow fever vaccine responses in identical twins.

The sample consisted of PBMCs. The TCR was taken from a woman under 30 in good health.

DNA of the CDR3: TGTGCCAGCATCTTGGGTGGGGGAACCGGGGAGCTGTTTTTT. It encodes CASILGGGTGELFF. The V gene is TRBV28, the J gene TRBJ2-2; D is possibly TRBD1 or TRBD2 (5 bases each). Trimming removed 7 bases from V and 5 bases from J, with 14 bases in between. The germline CDR1 and CDR2 sequences are MDHEN and SYDVKM. The CDR3 runs to 14 residues.